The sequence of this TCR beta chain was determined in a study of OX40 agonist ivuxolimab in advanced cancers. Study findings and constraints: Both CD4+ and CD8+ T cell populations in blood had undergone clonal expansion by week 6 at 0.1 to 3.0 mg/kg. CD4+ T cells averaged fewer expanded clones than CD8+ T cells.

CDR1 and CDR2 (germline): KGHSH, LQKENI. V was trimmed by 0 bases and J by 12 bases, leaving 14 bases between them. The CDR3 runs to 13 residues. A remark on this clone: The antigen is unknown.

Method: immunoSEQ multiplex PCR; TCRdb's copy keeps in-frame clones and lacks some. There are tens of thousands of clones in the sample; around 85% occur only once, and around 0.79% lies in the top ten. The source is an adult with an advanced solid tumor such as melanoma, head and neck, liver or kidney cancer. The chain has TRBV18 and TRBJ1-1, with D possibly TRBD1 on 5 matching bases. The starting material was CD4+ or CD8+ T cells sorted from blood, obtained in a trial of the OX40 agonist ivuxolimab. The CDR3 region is CASSPPVGGRSFF. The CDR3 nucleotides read TGTGCCAGCTCACCACCGGTCGGGGGTAGGTCTTTCTTT. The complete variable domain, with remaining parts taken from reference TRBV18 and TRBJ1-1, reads NAGVMQNPRHLVRRRGQEARLRCSPMKGHSHVYWYRQLPEEGLKFMVYLQKENIIDESGMPKERFSAEFPKEGPSILRIQQVVRGDSAAYFCASSPPVGGRSFFGQGTRLTVV.